This TCR beta chain was sequenced for a study of T cells in tuberculosis. Study information: In South Africa, adults with active tuberculosis were compared with IGRA-negative and latently infected IGRA-positive adolescents. Study results and limitations: Selection depended on which cryopreserved specimens were available. Smaller distances to GMM-specific TCRs suggested their expansion in active tuberculosis.

The CDR3 sequence is 17 residues long. J gave up 0 bases and V 4 bases, and 9 bases lay outside the gene matches. Per the germline V gene, CDR1 is SGHDN and CDR2 is FVKESK. At study entry, adolescents had tuberculin skin tests and IGRA screening. TCRdb's table, derived via immunoSEQ multiplex PCR, lists solely in-frame clones and lacks some. The sample has some 26,000 clones, more than 80% seen once; the top ten hold 15% to 20%. A note on this clone: The antigen is undetermined.

This sequence originates from a donor aged 10-29 years with latent tuberculosis or without tuberculosis infection. Some clones in this sample may be carry-over from other donors' samples. The chain carries TRBV14 and TRBJ1-3, with 7 bases lining up with TRBD1. The sequenced material came from PBMCs. The CDR3 DNA is TGTGCCAGCAGCCTAAGGACAGGCCCAAGCTCTGGAAACACCATATATTTT. This sequence encodes CASSLRTGPSSGNTIYF.